The TCR beta chain described here comes from a study of blood T cell repertoires in COVID-19. From germline, CDR1 is SGHTS and CDR2 YDEGEE. The CDR3 sequence is 16 residues long. J gave up 2 bases and V 0 bases, and 4 bases lay outside the gene matches. In the original analysis: It was from reference gene primer amplification that nucleated cell counts were estimated. TCRdb's copy holds only in-frame clones and misses some; the assay was immunoSEQ multiplex PCR. For V, J and clone size, that table is used; D and trimming come from the DNA. Of approximately 150,000 clones listed, 87% are singletons. Material: peripheral blood. The gene calls are TRBV5-8 and TRBJ2-3; TRBD2 agrees at 9 bases. The clonotype comes from a woman aged 55-70 years with active or convalescent COVID-19. For the CDR3, the DNA is TGTGCCAGCAGCTTGGGCGGGGGGGCGAACACAGATACGCAGTATTTT. As protein: CASSLGGGANTDTQYF.